Following are 9 T cell receptor beta chains from one sample sequenced in a study of blood T cell repertoires in COVID-19 (dated by TCRdb to the early 2020s). Libraries came from the immunoSEQ multiplex PCR assay. TCRdb retrieved this table from immuneACCESS and kept in-frame rearrangements only. Not all clones are present; in checked studies, unresolved V genes account for under half, and no reason is known for the remainder. Across this sample there are about 170,000 clones, with 84% seen only once. The ten largest clones take up 2.5% to 3% of the sample. The material sequenced was peripheral blood. These receptors originate from a woman of 80 years or more with COVID-19, enrolled during active disease.

J is TRBJ2-7 and V is TRBV24-1, with a weak D call TRBD1 (6 bases). The CDR3 is 14 residues long. Trimming removed 5 bases from V and 1 base from J, with 11 bases in between. CDR1 is KGHDR and CDR2 is SFDVKD in the germline V gene. The CDR3 loop reads CATSATDSSYEQYF. The CDR3, as DNA: TGTGCCACCAGTGCCACGGACAGTTCCTACGAGCAGTACTTC.

The chain uses TRBV14 and TRBJ2-3; the D gene is possibly TRBD2 (6 bases). Germline CDR1 SGHDN, CDR2 FVKESK. The CDR3 contains 16 residues. With 1 base removed from V and 9 bases from J, the gap between germline ends came to 20 bases. The DNA of the CDR3 is TGTGCCAGCAGCCAAGGGCTTGCGGGGAGAAAAGGGACGCAGTATTTT. Its protein is CASSQGLAGRKGTQYF.

This clone was observed a handful of times. The chain employs TRBV7-9 and TRBJ1-2; D is unclear. There are 13 residues in the CDR3. The germline CDR1 and CDR2 sequences are SEHNR and FQNEAQ (reference sequence). The V gene lost 1 base and the J gene lost 2 bases, with 5 bases spanning the gap. The CDR3 loop reads CASSLEENYGYTF. In nucleotides, the CDR3 is TGTGCCAGCAGCTTAGAAGAGAACTATGGCTACACCTTC.

The V call is TRBV7-3, the J call TRBJ2-7; D is possibly TRBD1 (6 bases). Germline CDR1 reads SGHTA; CDR2 reads FQGTGA. This CDR3 spans 14 amino acids. Trimming left V 1 base short and J 5 bases short, with 12 bases between. The DNA of the CDR3 is TGTGCCAGCAGCTTAAACCCAGGGGAGAACGAGCAGTACTTC. Translated: CASSLNPGENEQYF.

The chain uses TRBV9 and TRBJ2-5, with a weak D call TRBD2 (5 bases). This CDR3 spans 13 amino acids. V lost 3 bases to trimming and J lost 2 bases, with 8 bases between them. Germline V CDR1 and CDR2: SGDLS, YYNGEE. CDR3 nucleotides: TGTGCCAGCAGCGAGCGCGGGCAAGAGACCCAGTACTTC. It is translated as CASSERGQETQYF.

This chain joins TRBV4-2 and TRBJ2-1; TRBD2 agrees at 11 bases. Germline loops: CDR1 LGHNA, CDR2 YNFKEQ. The V gene end was trimmed by 4 bases and the J gene end by 7 bases; junction bases not matched to a gene: 15. The CDR3 is 18 residues long. CDR3 region: CASSLDPLAGGRVNEQFF. For the CDR3, the DNA is TGTGCCAGCAGCCTCGACCCCCTAGCGGGGGGAAGGGTGAATGAGCAGTTCTTC.

The chain uses TRBV9 and TRBJ2-1, with D perhaps matching TRBD1 (5 bases). The CDR3 covers 13 residues. The V end was cut by 0 bases, the J end by 4 bases, with 5 bases between. CDR1 and CDR2 (germline): SGDLS, YYNGEE. This chain's CDR3 is CASSVGQYNEQFF. CDR3 DNA sequence: TGTGCCAGCAGCGTAGGACAGTACAATGAGCAGTTCTTC.

The V call is TRBV29-1, the J call TRBJ2-3; a possible D gene is TRBD1 (5 bases). Germline V CDR1 and CDR2: SQVTM, ANQGSEA. V was cut by 6 bases and J by 6 bases, with 10 bases left in between. CDR3 size: 11 residues. The chain's CDR3 is CSVSKGDTQYF. CDR3 sequence (DNA): TGCAGCGTCTCCAAGGGGGATACGCAGTATTTT.

The V gene is TRBV13, the J gene TRBJ2-5; TRBD1 is a possible D gene (5 bases). The germline CDR1 and CDR2 sequences are PRHDT and FYEKMQ (reference sequence). There are 14 residues in the CDR3. The ends were cut back, 3 bases at V and 2 bases at J, with 10 bases in the middle. The CDR3: CASSFGHVQETQYF. Written as DNA, the CDR3 is TGTGCCAGCAGCTTCGGACACGTACAAGAGACCCAGTACTTC. Based on the CDR3 plus reference TRBV13 and TRBJ2-5, the full variable domain is AAGVIQSPRHLIKEKRETATLKCYPIPRHDTVYWYQQGPGQDPQFLISFYEKMQSDKGSIPDRFSAQQFSDYHSELNMSSLELGDSALYFCASSFGHVQETQYFGPGTRLLVL.